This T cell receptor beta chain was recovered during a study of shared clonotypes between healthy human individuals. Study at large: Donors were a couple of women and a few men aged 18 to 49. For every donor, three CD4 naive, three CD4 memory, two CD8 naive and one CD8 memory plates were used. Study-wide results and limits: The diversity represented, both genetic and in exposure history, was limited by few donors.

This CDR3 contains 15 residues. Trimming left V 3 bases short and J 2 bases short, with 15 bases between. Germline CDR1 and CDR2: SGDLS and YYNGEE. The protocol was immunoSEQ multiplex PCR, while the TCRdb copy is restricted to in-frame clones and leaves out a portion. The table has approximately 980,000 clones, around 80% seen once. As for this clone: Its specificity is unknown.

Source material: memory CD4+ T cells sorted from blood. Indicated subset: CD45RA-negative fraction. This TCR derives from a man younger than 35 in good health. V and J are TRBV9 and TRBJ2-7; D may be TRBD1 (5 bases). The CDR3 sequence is CASSAGYLGAYEQYF. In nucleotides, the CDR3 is TGTGCCAGCAGCGCCGGGTATTTAGGGGCCTACGAGCAGTACTTC.